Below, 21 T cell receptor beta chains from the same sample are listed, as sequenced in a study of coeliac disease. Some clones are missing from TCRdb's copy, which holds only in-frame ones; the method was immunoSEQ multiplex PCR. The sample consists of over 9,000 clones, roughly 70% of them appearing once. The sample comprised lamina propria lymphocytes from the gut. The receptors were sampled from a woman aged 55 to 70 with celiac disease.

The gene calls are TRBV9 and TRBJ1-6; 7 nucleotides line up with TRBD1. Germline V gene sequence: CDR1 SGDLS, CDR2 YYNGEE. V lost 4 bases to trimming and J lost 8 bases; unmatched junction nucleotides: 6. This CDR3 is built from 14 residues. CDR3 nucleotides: TGTGCCAGCAGCCCGGGACAGTGGGATTCACCCCTCCACTTT. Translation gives CASSPGQWDSPLHF. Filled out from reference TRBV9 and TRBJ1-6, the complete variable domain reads DSGVTQTPKHLITATGQRVTLRCSPRSGDLSVYWYQQSLDQGLQFLIQYYNGEERAKGNILERFSAQQFPDLHSELNLSSLELGDSALYFCASSPGQWDSPLHFGNGTRLTVT.

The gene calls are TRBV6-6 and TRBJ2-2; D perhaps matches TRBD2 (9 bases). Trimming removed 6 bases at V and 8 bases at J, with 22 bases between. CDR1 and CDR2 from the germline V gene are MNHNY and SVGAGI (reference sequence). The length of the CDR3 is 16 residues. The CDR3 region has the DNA TGTGCCAGCAGCCAGGGGGCGGGGGGGCGCGGAGGGGAGCTGTTTTTT. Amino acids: CASSQGAGGRGGELFF.

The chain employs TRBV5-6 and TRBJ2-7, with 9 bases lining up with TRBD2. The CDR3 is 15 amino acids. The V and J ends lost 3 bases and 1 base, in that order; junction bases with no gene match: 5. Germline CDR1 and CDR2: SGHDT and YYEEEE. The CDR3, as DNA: TGTGCCAGCAGCTCACCAGGACTAGCGTCCTACGAGCAGTACTTC. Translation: CASSSPGLASYEQYF.

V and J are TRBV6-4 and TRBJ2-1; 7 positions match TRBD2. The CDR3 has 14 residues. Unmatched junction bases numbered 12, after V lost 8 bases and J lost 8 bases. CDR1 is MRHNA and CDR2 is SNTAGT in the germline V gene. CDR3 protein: CASLRLAAIDEQFF. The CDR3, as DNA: TGTGCCAGCCTTCGACTAGCAGCCATCGATGAGCAGTTCTTC.

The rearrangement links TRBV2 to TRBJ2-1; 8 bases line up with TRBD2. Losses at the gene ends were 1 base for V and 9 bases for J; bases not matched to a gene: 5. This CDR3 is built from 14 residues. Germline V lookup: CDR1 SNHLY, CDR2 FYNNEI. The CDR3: CASSEGGRIGEQFF. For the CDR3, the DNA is TGTGCCAGCAGTGAAGGCGGGAGGATTGGTGAGCAGTTCTTC.

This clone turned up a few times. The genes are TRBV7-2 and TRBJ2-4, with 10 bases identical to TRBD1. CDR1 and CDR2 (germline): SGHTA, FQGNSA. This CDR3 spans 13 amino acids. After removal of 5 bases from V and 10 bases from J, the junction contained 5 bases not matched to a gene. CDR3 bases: TGTGCCAGCAGCCCGGGGACAGGGGAGATTCAGTACTTC. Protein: CASSPGTGEIQYF.

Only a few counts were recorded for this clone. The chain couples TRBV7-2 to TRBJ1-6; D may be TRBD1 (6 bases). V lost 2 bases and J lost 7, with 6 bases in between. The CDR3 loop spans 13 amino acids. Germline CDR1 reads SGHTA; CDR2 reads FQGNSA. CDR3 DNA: TGTGCCAGCAGCTTAAGGGGGAATTCACCCCTCCACTTT. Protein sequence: CASSLRGNSPLHF.

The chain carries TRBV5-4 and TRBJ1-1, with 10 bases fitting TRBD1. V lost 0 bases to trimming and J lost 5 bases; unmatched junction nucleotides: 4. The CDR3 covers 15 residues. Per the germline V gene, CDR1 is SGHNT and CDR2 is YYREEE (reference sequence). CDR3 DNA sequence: TGTGCCAGCAGCTTGGGCGGACAGGGGGGAACTGAAGCTTTCTTT. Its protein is CASSLGGQGGTEAFF.

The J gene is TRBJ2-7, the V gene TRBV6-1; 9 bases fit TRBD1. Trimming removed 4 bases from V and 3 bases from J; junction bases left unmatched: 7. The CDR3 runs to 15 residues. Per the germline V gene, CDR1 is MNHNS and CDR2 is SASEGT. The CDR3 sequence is CASSATGTGYYEQYF. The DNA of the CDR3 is TGTGCCAGCAGTGCGACCGGGACAGGGTACTACGAGCAGTACTTC.

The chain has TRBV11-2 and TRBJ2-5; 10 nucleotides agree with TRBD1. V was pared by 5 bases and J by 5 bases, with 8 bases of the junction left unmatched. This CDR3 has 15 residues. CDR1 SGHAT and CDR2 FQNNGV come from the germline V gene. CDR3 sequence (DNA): TGTGCCAGCAGCGTGACAGGGGGCTCTGCGGAGACCCAGTACTTC. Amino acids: CASSVTGGSAETQYF.

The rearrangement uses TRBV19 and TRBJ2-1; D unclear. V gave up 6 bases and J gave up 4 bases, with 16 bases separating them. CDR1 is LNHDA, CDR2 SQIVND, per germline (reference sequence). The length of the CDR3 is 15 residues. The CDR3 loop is CASRARVASYNEQFF. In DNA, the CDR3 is TGTGCCAGTAGGGCCCGGGTTGCGTCTTACAATGAGCAGTTCTTC.

The CDR3 region is CASNHRDSLRNIQYF. As DNA, the CDR3 is TGTGCCAGCAATCACAGGGATAGTTTGCGAAACATTCAGTACTTC. The chain combines TRBV6-4 with TRBJ2-4; TRBD1 might be the D (6 bases). Trimming took off 7 bases at V and 6 bases at J, with 19 bases between the two ends. This CDR3 contains 15 residues. Germline V CDR1 and CDR2: MRHNA, SNTAGT.

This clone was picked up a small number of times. The CDR3 loop is CASSTPGTGVSNQPQHF. CDR3 coding DNA: TGTGCCAGTAGTACCCCCGGGACAGGGGTGAGCAATCAGCCCCAGCATTTT. The chain recombines TRBV19 with TRBJ1-5, with TRBD1 identical over 10 bases. The CDR3 contains 17 residues. CDR1 is LNHDA and CDR2 is SQIVND in the germline V gene (reference sequence). V was clipped by 4 bases and J by 1 base; unmatched bases: 7. Looking up the rest from reference TRBV19 and TRBJ1-5 gives the full variable domain: DGGITQSPKYLFRKEGQNVTLSCEQNLNHDAMYWYRQDPGQGLRLIYYSQIVNDFQKGDIAEGYSVSREKKESFPLTVTSAQKNPTAFYLCASSTPGTGVSNQPQHFGDGTRLSIL.

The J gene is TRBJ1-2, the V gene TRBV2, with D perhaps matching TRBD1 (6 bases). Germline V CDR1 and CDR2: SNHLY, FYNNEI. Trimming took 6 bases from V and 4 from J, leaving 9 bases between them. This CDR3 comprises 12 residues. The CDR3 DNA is TGTGCCAGCAGGAAGGACAGCTATGGCTACACCTTC. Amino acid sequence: CASRKDSYGYTF. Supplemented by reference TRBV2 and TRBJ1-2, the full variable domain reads EPEVTQTPSHQVTQMGQEVILRCVPISNHLYFYWYRQILGQKVEFLVSFYNNEISEKSEIFDDQFSVERPDGSNFTLKIRSTKLEDSAMYFCASRKDSYGYTFGSGTRLTVV.

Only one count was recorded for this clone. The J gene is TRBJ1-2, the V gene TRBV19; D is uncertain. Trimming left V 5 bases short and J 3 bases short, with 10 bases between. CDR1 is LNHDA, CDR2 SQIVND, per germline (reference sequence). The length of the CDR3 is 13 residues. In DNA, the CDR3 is TGTGCCAGTAGTCGACATTTGGACTATGGCTACACCTTC. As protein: CASSRHLDYGYTF.

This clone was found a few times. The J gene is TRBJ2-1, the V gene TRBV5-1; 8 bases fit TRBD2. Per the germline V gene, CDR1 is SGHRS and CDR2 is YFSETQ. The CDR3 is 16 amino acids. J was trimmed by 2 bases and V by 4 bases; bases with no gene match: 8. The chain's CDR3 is CASSGGAGGTYNEQFF. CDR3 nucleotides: TGCGCCAGCAGCGGGGGGGCGGGGGGCACCTACAATGAGCAGTTCTTC.

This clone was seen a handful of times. CDR3 nucleotides: TGTGCCAGCAGCCCCCGAGGGGAGGCTTACAATGAGCAGTTCTTC. Its protein is CASSPRGEAYNEQFF. The chain couples TRBV11-1 to TRBJ2-1, with D possibly TRBD2 on 6 matching bases. V was clipped by 5 bases and J by 4 bases, with 15 bases between them. The CDR3 loop spans 15 amino acids. Germline CDR1 reads SGHAT; CDR2 reads FQDESV (reference sequence).

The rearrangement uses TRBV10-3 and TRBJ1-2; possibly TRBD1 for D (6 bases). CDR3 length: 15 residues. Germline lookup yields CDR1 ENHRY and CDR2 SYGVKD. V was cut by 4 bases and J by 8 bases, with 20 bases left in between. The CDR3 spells CAISATSGAQGGYTF. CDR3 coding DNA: TGTGCCATCAGTGCTACATCAGGGGCCCAAGGAGGCTACACCTTC.

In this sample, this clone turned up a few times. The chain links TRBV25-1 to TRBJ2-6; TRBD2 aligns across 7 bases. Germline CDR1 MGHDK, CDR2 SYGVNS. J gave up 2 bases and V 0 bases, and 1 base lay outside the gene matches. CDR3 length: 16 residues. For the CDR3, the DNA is TGTGCCAGCAGTGAATATGGGGGGGCTGGGGCCAACGTCCTGACTTTC. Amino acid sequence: CASSEYGGAGANVLTF. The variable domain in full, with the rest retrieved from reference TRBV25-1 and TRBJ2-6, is EADIYQTPRYLVIGTGKKITLECSQTMGHDKMYWYQQDPGMELHLIHYSYGVNSTEKGDLSSESTVSRIRTEHFPLTLESARPSHTSQYLCASSEYGGAGANVLTFGAGSRLTVL.

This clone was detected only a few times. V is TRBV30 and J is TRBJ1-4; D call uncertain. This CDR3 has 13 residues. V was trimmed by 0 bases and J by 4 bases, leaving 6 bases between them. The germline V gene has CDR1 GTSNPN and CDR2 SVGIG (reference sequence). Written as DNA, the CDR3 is TGTGCCTGGAGTGTAACAGTTAATGAAAAACTGTTTTTT. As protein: CAWSVTVNEKLFF.

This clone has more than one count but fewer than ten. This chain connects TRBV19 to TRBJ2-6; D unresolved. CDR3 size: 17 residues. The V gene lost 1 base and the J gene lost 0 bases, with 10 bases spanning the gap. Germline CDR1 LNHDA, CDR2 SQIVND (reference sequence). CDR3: CASSIGRVLSGANVLTF. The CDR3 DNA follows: TGTGCCAGTAGTATAGGCCGAGTTCTCTCTGGGGCCAACGTCCTGACTTTC.